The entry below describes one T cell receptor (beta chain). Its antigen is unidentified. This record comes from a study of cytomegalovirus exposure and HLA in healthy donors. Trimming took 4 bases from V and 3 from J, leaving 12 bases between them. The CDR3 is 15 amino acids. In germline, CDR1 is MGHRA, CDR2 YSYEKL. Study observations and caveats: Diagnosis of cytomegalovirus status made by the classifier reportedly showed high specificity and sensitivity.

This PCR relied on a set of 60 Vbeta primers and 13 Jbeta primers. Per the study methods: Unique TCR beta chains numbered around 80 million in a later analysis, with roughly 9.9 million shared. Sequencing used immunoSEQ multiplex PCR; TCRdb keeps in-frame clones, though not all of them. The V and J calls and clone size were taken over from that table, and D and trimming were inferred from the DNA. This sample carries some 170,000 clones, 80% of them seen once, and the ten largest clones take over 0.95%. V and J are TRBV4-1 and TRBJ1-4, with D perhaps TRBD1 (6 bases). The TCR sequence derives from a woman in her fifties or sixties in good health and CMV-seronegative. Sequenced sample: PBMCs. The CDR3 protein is CASSLVGTPNEKLFF. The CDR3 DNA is TGCGCCAGCAGCCTTGTGGGGACACCTAATGAAAAACTGTTTTTT.